Each of the 29 T cell receptor beta chains below was sequenced from the same sample in a study of cytomegalovirus exposure and HLA in healthy donors. Vbeta (60) and Jbeta (13) primers were used in the PCR. Profiled with immunoSEQ multiplex PCR; TCRdb holds only in-frame clones, not every one. The sample holds around 100,000 clones. Sequencing was done on a sample of PBMCs. The receptors stem from a woman in her thirties in good health and CMV-seronegative.

The chain carries TRBV18 and TRBJ1-2; TRBD1 might be the D (5 bases). The germline V and J ends were trimmed by 3 bases and 4 bases, with 18 bases remaining between them. CDR1 is KGHSH and CDR2 is LQKENI in the germline V gene. The CDR3 loop spans 16 amino acids. The CDR3 loop reads CASSPTISRAIYGYTF. CDR3 bases: TGTGCCAGCTCACCTACAATCTCCAGGGCTATCTATGGCTACACCTTC.

The V and J genes are TRBV28 and TRBJ1-1; no clear D. Germline V gene lookup returns CDR1 MDHEN and CDR2 SYDVKM. V was clipped by 3 bases and J by 10 bases, with 12 bases between them. The CDR3 runs to 12 residues. CDR3 coding DNA: TGTGCCAGCAGTTTTGAGGATGCCGGAGCTTTCTTT. As protein: CASSFEDAGAFF.

The chain joins TRBV7-6 to TRBJ2-2, with 12 bases matching TRBD1. There are 16 residues in the CDR3. Germline values: CDR1 SGHVS, CDR2 FNYEAQ. Unmatched junction bases numbered 6, after V lost 5 bases and J lost 5 bases. CDR3 DNA sequence: TGTGCCAGCAGCCCGGGACAGGGGGCCGATACCGGGGAGCTGTTTTTT. It codes for CASSPGQGADTGELFF.

The chain joins TRBV6-5 to TRBJ2-7; 7 nucleotides match TRBD1. This CDR3 is 15 amino acids long. After removal of 6 bases from V and 4 bases from J, the junction contained 12 bases not matched to a gene. The germline CDR1 and CDR2 sequences are MNHEY and SVGAGI. CDR3 in DNA: TGTGCCAGCAGCCCCAGACAGGGCCGAGTATACGAGCAGTACTTC. Its protein product is CASSPRQGRVYEQYF.

The chain links TRBV27 to TRBJ2-3, with 14 bases aligning to TRBD2. V gave up 2 bases and J gave up 5 bases; unmatched junction bases: 9. The germline gives CDR1 MNHEY, CDR2 SMNVEV (reference sequence). The CDR3 is 18 amino acids. The DNA for the CDR3 is TGTGCCAGCAGTTTAATCCCTGGGGGACTAGCGGGAGTAGATACGCAGTATTTT. It translates to CASSLIPGGLAGVDTQYF.

The chain carries TRBV9 and TRBJ2-6, with D possibly matching TRBD1 (6 bases). Trimming removed 4 bases from V and 9 bases from J, with 26 bases in between. The CDR3 has 18 amino acids. Germline assignment: CDR1 SGDLS and CDR2 YYNGEE. CDR3 sequence: CASSNRGRTGSRNNVLTF. The CDR3 coding sequence is TGTGCCAGCAGCAACCGAGGGAGAACAGGGTCGAGAAACAACGTCCTGACTTTC.

The CDR3 region has the DNA TGTGCCAGCAGTGAACAGCAGCGCTCCTACGAGCAGTACTTC. Protein sequence: CASSEQQRSYEQYF. V usage is TRBV2 and J usage is TRBJ2-7; the D is unclear. V shed 2 bases and J shed 0 bases, with 8 bases lying between them. This CDR3 comprises 14 residues. Germline CDR1 SNHLY, CDR2 FYNNEI. Together with reference TRBV2 and TRBJ2-7, the CDR3 gives the full variable domain: EPEVTQTPSHQVTQMGQEVILRCVPISNHLYFYWYRQILGQKVEFLVSFYNNEISEKSEIFDDQFSVERPDGSNFTLKIRSTKLEDSAMYFCASSEQQRSYEQYFGPGTRLTVT.

The chain joins TRBV7-3 to TRBJ2-1; 12 nucleotides line up with TRBD1. CDR3 length: 15 residues. V lost 5 bases, J lost 7 bases, and 6 bases stayed unmatched. The germline V gene encodes CDR1 SGHTA and CDR2 FQGTGA. The CDR3 region is CASSARDRGRNEQFF. The CDR3 DNA sequence: TGTGCCAGCAGCGCCCGGGACAGGGGGCGGAATGAGCAGTTCTTC.

Remarks on this clone: Other DNA sequences within the sample encode an identical CDR3. This chain joins TRBV5-1 and TRBJ1-5; D is ambiguous. The CDR3 is 14 residues long. Trimming stripped 0 bases from V and 2 bases from J, with 6 bases between. CDR1 and CDR2 (germline): SGHRS, YFSETQ. The DNA for the CDR3 is TGCGCCAGCAGCTTGGAGGGAGGCAATCAGCCCCAGCATTTT. This sequence encodes CASSLEGGNQPQHF.

The chain combines TRBV6-4 with TRBJ2-3; 9 nucleotides match TRBD1. CDR3 length: 16 residues. CDR1 and CDR2 (germline): MRHNA, SNTAGT. V lost 0 bases to trimming and J lost 3 bases; unmatched junction nucleotides: 4. The CDR3 protein is CASSDSPDRGTDTQYF. The CDR3 bases are TGTGCCAGCAGTGACTCCCCGGACAGGGGTACAGATACGCAGTATTTT.

This chain uses TRBV5-1 with TRBJ1-2; 9 nucleotides line up with TRBD1. Unmatched junction bases numbered 21, after V lost 4 bases and J lost 5 bases. Germline V gives CDR1 SGHRS, CDR2 YFSETQ. The CDR3 sequence is 19 residues long. CDR3 sequence: CASSPRPPAGTGIQYGYTF. CDR3 bases: TGCGCCAGCAGCCCGCGACCCCCCGCCGGGACAGGGATACAATATGGCTACACCTTC.

J is TRBJ2-1 and V is TRBV7-3, with D maybe TRBD2 (6 bases). Trimming took off 4 bases at V and 7 bases at J, with 8 bases between the two ends. Germline-derived CDR1 and CDR2 are SGHTA and FQGTGA. The CDR3 contains 12 residues. The DNA for the CDR3 is TGTGCCAGCAGCTCAAGCGGGAATGAGCAGTTCTTC. This encodes CASSSSGNEQFF.

The rearrangement uses TRBV7-9 and TRBJ1-1; D gene unclear. The V and J ends lost 2 bases and 1 base respectively, with 8 bases between them. The germline gives CDR1 SEHNR, CDR2 FQNEAQ (reference sequence). There are 14 residues in the CDR3. CDR3 protein: CASSLRHQNTEAFF. CDR3 nucleotides: TGTGCCAGCAGCTTAAGACACCAGAACACTGAAGCTTTCTTT. The full variable domain, in which reference TRBV7-9 and TRBJ1-1 provide the parts outside the CDR3, is DTGVSQNPRHKITKRGQNVTFRCDPISEHNRLYWYRQTLGQGPEFLTYFQNEAQLEKSRLLSDRFSAERPKGSFSTLEIQRTEQGDSAMYLCASSLRHQNTEAFFGQGTRLTVV.

The chain joins TRBV4-2 to TRBJ1-4, with 10 positions matching TRBD1. The CDR3 is 16 residues long. J was trimmed by 8 bases and V by 0 bases; bases with no gene match: 6. Looked up from germline, CDR1 is LGHNA and CDR2 is YNFKEQ. CDR3 in DNA: TGTGCCAGCAGCCAAGAGACCGGGACAGGGGAGGAAAAACTGTTTTTT. Protein product: CASSQETGTGEEKLFF.

The chain is built from TRBV19 and TRBJ1-2; unclear D gene. CDR1 is LNHDA, CDR2 SQIVND, per germline (reference sequence). V was cut by 8 bases and J by 8 bases, with 15 bases left in between. CDR3 length equals 12 residues. The CDR3 region has the DNA TGTGCCAGTCGTTCCGGGAGCTTGGGCTACACCTTC. Residues: CASRSGSLGYTF.

V usage is TRBV15 and J usage is TRBJ2-3; D perhaps matches TRBD2 (5 bases). V lost 2 bases and J lost 8, with 14 bases in between. The CDR3 is 14 residues long. Germline V gene data show CDR1 as LNHNV and CDR2 as YYDKDF (reference sequence). The CDR3 sequence: CATSRPPEGGTQYF. The CDR3 DNA reads TGTGCCACCAGCAGACCCCCTGAGGGTGGTACGCAGTATTTT.

This chain uses TRBV11-3 with TRBJ2-3, with 7 bases identical to TRBD1. The ends lost 5 bases at V and 2 bases at J; junction bases unmatched: 10. CDR1 is SGHNT, CDR2 YENEEA, per germline. The CDR3 contains 16 residues. Here the CDR3 reads CASSPSTGSVTDTQYF. The CDR3 coding sequence is TGTGCCAGCAGCCCCTCGACAGGGTCGGTCACAGATACGCAGTATTTT.

This clone registers medium-sized by frequency. Here the CDR3 reads CASSCYRGRDIGNQPQHF. CDR3 DNA sequence: TGTGCCAGCAGCTGCTACAGGGGAAGGGATATCGGCAATCAGCCCCAGCATTTT. The chain is built from TRBV7-3 and TRBJ1-5; 7 positions match TRBD1. The J segment lost 2 bases and the V segment lost 4 bases, leaving 14 bases of the junction unmatched. Per germline, CDR1 SGHTA and CDR2 FQGTGA. The CDR3 covers 18 residues.

V and J are TRBV9 and TRBJ2-3; 8 nucleotides match TRBD2. The germline CDR1 and CDR2 sequences are SGDLS and YYNGEE. Trimming cost V 8 bases and J 3 bases; bases outside gene matches: 5. CDR3 length: 13 residues. The CDR3 coding sequence is TGTGCCAGTCGGGGGGGCGGAACAGATACGCAGTATTTT. Translating it yields CASRGGGTDTQYF.

This chain joins TRBV7-9 and TRBJ1-1, with TRBD1 identical over 7 bases. The CDR3 extends over 14 amino acids. CDR1 and CDR2 (germline): SEHNR, FQNEAQ (reference sequence). With 1 base clipped from V and 2 bases from J, the junction kept 1 base outside the gene matches. CDR3 loop: CASSLGGGNTEAFF. Written as DNA, the CDR3 is TGTGCCAGCAGCTTAGGAGGGGGCAACACTGAAGCTTTCTTT. Together with reference TRBV7-9 and TRBJ1-1, the CDR3 gives the full variable domain: DTGVSQNPRHKITKRGQNVTFRCDPISEHNRLYWYRQTLGQGPEFLTYFQNEAQLEKSRLLSDRFSAERPKGSFSTLEIQRTEQGDSAMYLCASSLGGGNTEAFFGQGTRLTVV.

CDR3 in DNA: TGTGCCAGCAGTGATAGGGACAATACCCCTGAAGCTTTCTTT. Its protein is CASSDRDNTPEAFF. V and J are TRBV6-5 and TRBJ1-1; weak D call: TRBD1 (6 bases). Germline V gene lookup returns CDR1 MNHEY and CDR2 SVGAGI. V gave up 5 bases and J gave up 6 bases, with 16 bases separating them. This CDR3 has 14 residues.

The V call is TRBV7-3, the J call TRBJ2-1, with TRBD2 identical over 13 bases. There are 16 residues in the CDR3. From germline, CDR1 is SGHTA and CDR2 FQGTGA. J was trimmed by 6 bases and V by 5 bases; bases with no gene match: 7. The CDR3 loop is CASSPVGLAGVNEQFF. DNA of the CDR3: TGTGCCAGCAGCCCCGTAGGACTAGCGGGAGTCAATGAGCAGTTCTTC. Filled out from reference TRBV7-3 and TRBJ2-1, the complete variable domain reads GAGVSQTPSNKVTEKGKYVELRCDPISGHTALYWYRQSLGQGPEFLIYFQGTGAADDSGLPNDRFFAVRPEGSVSTLKIQRTERGDSAVYLCASSPVGLAGVNEQFFGPGTRLTVL.

The V call is TRBV5-1, the J call TRBJ1-4; possibly TRBD1 for D (5 bases). Trimming removed 0 bases from V and 8 bases from J, with 8 bases in between. The CDR3 sequence is 13 residues long. Germline lookup yields CDR1 SGHRS and CDR2 YFSETQ. In DNA, the CDR3 is TGCGCCAGCAGCTTGGACCGACAGGAAAAACTGTTTTTT. This encodes CASSLDRQEKLFF.

J is TRBJ2-7 and V is TRBV2; 13 bases match TRBD2. With V trimmed by 0 bases and J by 1 base, 12 bases remained unmatched. Germline V gene sequence: CDR1 SNHLY, CDR2 FYNNEI. The CDR3 consists of 20 residues. This CDR3 is CASSEALGLAGEPKSYEQYF. The CDR3 DNA follows: TGTGCCAGCAGTGAAGCGCTTGGACTAGCGGGAGAACCCAAGTCCTACGAGCAGTACTTC.

The rearrangement uses TRBV28 and TRBJ1-4; D perhaps matches TRBD1 (5 bases). The CDR3 is 12 amino acids. Looked up from germline, CDR1 is MDHEN and CDR2 is SYDVKM. Between the trimmed V and J ends, which lost 6 bases and 7 bases, there was a span of 9 bases. The CDR3 coding sequence is TGTGCCAGCAGGGGGCCTGGTGAAAAACTGTTTTTT. Protein: CASRGPGEKLFF. The full variable domain, in which reference TRBV28 and TRBJ1-4 provide the parts outside the CDR3, is DVKVTQSSRYLVKRTGEKVFLECVQDMDHENMFWYRQDPGLGLRLIYFSYDVKMKEKGDIPEGYSVSREKKERFSLILESASTNQTSMYLCASRGPGEKLFFGSGTQLSVL.

The chain uses TRBV9 and TRBJ2-1; D call uncertain. Germline V gene data show CDR1 as SGDLS and CDR2 as YYNGEE. The CDR3 covers 16 residues. The V gene lost 2 bases and the J gene lost 0 bases, with 12 bases spanning the gap. As DNA, the CDR3 is TGTGCCAGCAGCGTTTTTGTGTCTAACTCCTACAATGAGCAGTTCTTC. Translated: CASSVFVSNSYNEQFF.

This sequence joins TRBV27 and TRBJ1-5; D is ambiguous. Trimming removed 1 base at V and 2 bases at J, with 6 bases between. Germline lookup yields CDR1 MNHEY and CDR2 SMNVEV (reference sequence). There are 14 residues in the CDR3. The CDR3 is CASSLLAGNQPQHF. In DNA form, the CDR3 reads TGTGCCAGCAGTTTATTAGCAGGCAATCAGCCCCAGCATTTT.

The rearrangement joins TRBV6-5 to TRBJ2-7; unclear D gene. Germline loops: CDR1 MNHEY, CDR2 SVGAGI. CDR3 size: 13 residues. With 9 bases removed from V and 2 bases from J, the gap between germline ends came to 14 bases. CDR3 nucleotides: TGTGCCAGTATGACTTCGGATCCCTACGAGCAGTACTTC. This encodes CASMTSDPYEQYF.

CDR3 amino acids: CASGPGGHSGNTIYF. The CDR3, as DNA: TGCGCCAGCGGCCCGGGAGGACACTCTGGAAACACCATATATTTT. The rearrangement links TRBV5-1 to TRBJ1-3; maybe TRBD1 (5 bases). Trimming stripped 7 bases from V and 0 bases from J, with 14 bases between. The germline CDR1 and CDR2 sequences are SGHRS and YFSETQ. CDR3 length: 15 amino acids.